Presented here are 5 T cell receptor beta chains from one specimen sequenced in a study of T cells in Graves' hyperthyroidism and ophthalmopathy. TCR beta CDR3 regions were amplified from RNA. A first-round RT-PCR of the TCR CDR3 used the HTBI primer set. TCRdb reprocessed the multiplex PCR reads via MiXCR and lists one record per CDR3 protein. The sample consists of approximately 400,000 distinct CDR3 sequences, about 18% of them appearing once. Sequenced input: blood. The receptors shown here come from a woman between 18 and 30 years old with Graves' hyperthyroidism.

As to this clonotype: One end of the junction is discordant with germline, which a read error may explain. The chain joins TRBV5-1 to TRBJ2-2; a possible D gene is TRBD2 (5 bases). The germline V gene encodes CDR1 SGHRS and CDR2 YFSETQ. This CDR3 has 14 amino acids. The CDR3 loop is CASSTRVQSGELCF. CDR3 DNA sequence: TGCGCCAGCAGTACTAGGGTACAATCCGGGGAGCTGTGTTTT.

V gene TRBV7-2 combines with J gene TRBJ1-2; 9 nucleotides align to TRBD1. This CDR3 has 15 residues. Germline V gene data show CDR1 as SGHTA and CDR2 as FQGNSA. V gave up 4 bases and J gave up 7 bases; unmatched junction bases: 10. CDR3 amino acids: CASSSRDREFGGYTF. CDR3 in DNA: TGTGCCAGCAGCTCCCGGGACAGGGAGTTTGGTGGCTACACCTTC.

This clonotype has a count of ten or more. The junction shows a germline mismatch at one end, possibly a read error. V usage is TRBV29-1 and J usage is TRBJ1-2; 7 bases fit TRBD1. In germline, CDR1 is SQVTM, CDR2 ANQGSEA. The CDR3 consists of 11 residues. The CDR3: CSVEGGDGYTF. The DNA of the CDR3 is TGCAGCGTAGAAGGGGGCGACGGCTACACCTTC. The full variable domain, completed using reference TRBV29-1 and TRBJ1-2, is SAVISQKPSRDICQRGTSLTIQCQVDSQVTMMFWYRQQPGQSLTLIATANQGSEATYESGFVIDKFPISRPNLTFSTLTVSNMSPEDSSIYLCSVEGGDGYTFGSGTRLTVV.

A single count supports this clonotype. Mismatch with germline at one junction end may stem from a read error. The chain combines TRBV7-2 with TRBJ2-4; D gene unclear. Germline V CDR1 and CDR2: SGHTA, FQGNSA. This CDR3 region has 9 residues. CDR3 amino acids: CASSPDLNF. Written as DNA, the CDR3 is TGTGCCAGCAGCCCTGACTTGAACTTC.

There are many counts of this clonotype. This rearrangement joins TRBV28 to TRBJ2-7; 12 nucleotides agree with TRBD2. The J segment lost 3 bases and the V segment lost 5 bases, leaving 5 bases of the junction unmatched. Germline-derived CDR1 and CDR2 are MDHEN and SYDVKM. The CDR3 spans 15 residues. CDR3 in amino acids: CASSRLAGDVYEQYF. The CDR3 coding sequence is TGTGCCAGCAGTCGACTAGCGGGGGATGTCTACGAGCAGTACTTC.